This T cell receptor beta chain stems from a study of blood T cell repertoires in COVID-19. On the study more broadly: Material from acute and convalescent COVID-19 was sourced from the United States, Italy and Spain. PBMCs, B-cell-depleted T cells, or T cells provided the cDNA or gDNA that made up the material.

For this clone: The sample contains more than one DNA sequence encoding this CDR3.

Sequencing was performed with immunoSEQ multiplex PCR; in TCRdb, only in-frame clones are kept and a portion is missing. The sample includes 98,000 or so clones, roughly 83% of them seen just once. The CDR3 is made up of 13 amino acids. Germline V gene lookup returns CDR1 LNHDA and CDR2 SQIVND (reference sequence). J lost 4 bases, V lost 5 bases, and 3 bases had no gene match. Material for sequencing was peripheral blood. J is TRBJ1-2 and V is TRBV19, with 8 bases lining up with TRBD1. The receptor comes from a woman of 80 years or more with active or convalescent COVID-19. This CDR3 reads CASSRGQGYGYTF. CDR3 nucleotide sequence: TGTGCCAGTAGTCGAGGACAGGGCTATGGCTACACCTTC.